Included here is one TCR beta chain sequence, with context. Its antigen remains unknown. Assay: immunoSEQ multiplex PCR; the TCRdb copy retains only in-frame clones and omits some. The sample yields approximately 150,000 clones, approximately 86% seen once. These data belong to a study of cytomegalovirus exposure and HLA in healthy donors. Overall study context: The approximately 710 first-cohort repertoires and the 120 or so validation repertoires shared the same platform, a later analysis reported.

Study-wide results and caveats: The authors listed approximately 160 TCR beta chains as cytomegalovirus-associated.

The sequencing input was PBMCs. The receptor was isolated from a man aged 18-30 years in good health and CMV-seropositive.

This CDR3 reads CASSVGSGQGDYEQYF. CDR3 in DNA: TGTGCCAGCAGCGTAGGCTCGGGACAGGGCGACTACGAGCAGTACTTC. The chain is built from TRBV9 and TRBJ2-7; 9 bases map to TRBD1. The CDR3 is made up of 16 amino acids. V was clipped by 0 bases and J by 3 bases; unmatched bases: 7. CDR1 is SGDLS, CDR2 YYNGEE, per germline.